This entry lists 20 T cell receptor beta chains sequenced from one sample in a study of T cell responses to AZD1222 COVID-19 vaccine. The method was immunoSEQ multiplex PCR; TCRdb's version includes in-frame clones alone and lacks a portion of them. The sample consists of roughly 150,000 clones, about 93% of them appearing once. The specimen was peripheral blood, collected on day 0 of AZD1222 vaccination. The receptor source for this set is an adult in good health.

Comments on this clone: Its ends do not fully match the called genes, so a read error is possible. The chain couples TRBV7-7 to TRBJ2-5; D is possibly TRBD1 (5 bases). The germline CDR1 and CDR2 sequences are SSHAT and FNYEAQ (reference sequence). The CDR3 loop spans 16 amino acids. The CDR3 bases are TGTGCTAGCAGCCAAGGGGTGGCAGGGCCCCAAGAGACCCAGTACTTC. Translating gives CASSQGVAGPQETQYF.

This clone was observed a single time. The genes are TRBV15 and TRBJ1-1; no definite D call. The CDR3 runs to 11 residues. Germline values: CDR1 LNHNV, CDR2 YYDKDF (reference sequence). Trimming took off 5 bases at V and 8 bases at J, with 9 bases between the two ends. The CDR3 loop reads CATSDGVEAFF. In DNA form, the CDR3 reads TGTGCCACCAGCGACGGGGTGGAAGCTTTCTTT.

The chain combines TRBV12-3 or TRBV12-4 with TRBJ1-1; no reliable D call. CDR3 length: 12 residues. The V gene lost 6 bases and the J gene lost 4 bases, with 9 bases spanning the gap. CDR3 DNA sequence: TGTGCCAGCAGCCCTGGAGGCACTGAAGCTTTCTTT. Protein: CASSPGGTEAFF.

This clone is judged medium-sized. The V and J genes are TRBV24-1 and TRBJ2-3; D may be TRBD1 (6 bases). Germline V gene data show CDR1 as KGHDR and CDR2 as SFDVKD. The CDR3 is 14 residues long. Trimming removed 8 bases at V and 0 bases at J, with 11 bases between. CDR3: CATTPDSSTDTQYF. For the CDR3, the DNA is TGTGCCACCACTCCGGACAGTAGCACAGATACGCAGTATTTT.

This chain joins TRBV28 and TRBJ1-2; 8 bases line up with TRBD1. J gave up 5 bases and V 5 bases, and 10 bases lay outside the gene matches. Germline CDR1 reads MDHEN; CDR2 reads SYDVKM. CDR3 size: 15 residues. This CDR3 reads CASSRTGIKWYGYTF. Here the CDR3 DNA reads TGTGCCAGCAGTCGGACAGGGATAAAATGGTATGGCTACACCTTC.

V usage is TRBV12-3 or TRBV12-4 and J usage is TRBJ2-1; no clear D gene. V was shortened by 3 bases and J by 9 bases, with 9 bases between the two germline ends. The CDR3 runs to 12 residues. In DNA, the CDR3 is TGTGCCAGCAGTTTCGTGGCTCTTGAGCAGTTCTTC. Translation gives CASSFVALEQFF.

V and J are TRBV7-6 and TRBJ2-2; tentatively, D is TRBD1 (6 bases). Trimming removed 2 bases from V and 1 base from J, with 14 bases in between. Germline V lookup: CDR1 SGHVS, CDR2 FNYEAQ. The length of the CDR3 is 17 residues. The CDR3 spells CASSLRPGHRNTGELFF. DNA of the CDR3: TGTGCCAGCAGCTTACGTCCGGGACACCGGAACACCGGGGAGCTGTTTTTT. Together with reference TRBV7-6 and TRBJ2-2, the CDR3 gives the full variable domain: GAGVSQSPRYKVTKRGQDVALRCDPISGHVSLYWYRQALGQGPEFLTYFNYEAQQDKSGLPNDRFSAERPEGSISTLTIQRTEQRDSAMYRCASSLRPGHRNTGELFFGEGSRLTVL.

The chain has TRBV19 and TRBJ2-1; D possibly corresponds to TRBD2 (7 bases). Germline V lookup: CDR1 LNHDA, CDR2 SQIVND (reference sequence). V was cut by 6 bases and J by 4 bases, with 16 bases left in between. The CDR3 consists of 15 residues. The CDR3 region is CASSEGGKRYNEQFF. CDR3 in DNA: TGTGCCAGTAGCGAGGGGGGGAAAAGATACAATGAGCAGTTCTTC.

The V call is TRBV27, the J call TRBJ2-1; 10 nucleotides align to TRBD2. This CDR3 has 15 amino acids. Germline V lookup: CDR1 MNHEY, CDR2 SMNVEV (reference sequence). The V segment lost 4 bases and the J segment 4 bases; nucleotides outside the gene matches: 4. DNA of the CDR3: TGTGCCAGCAGTTACTCTAGCGGGAGTTACAATGAGCAGTTCTTC. It yields the protein CASSYSSGSYNEQFF.

This clone was counted a few times. The J gene is TRBJ2-2, the V gene TRBV29-1, with D uncertain. The CDR3 spans 10 residues. V shed 3 bases and J shed 7 bases, with 3 bases lying between them. Germline values: CDR1 SQVTM, CDR2 ANQGSEA. CDR3 protein: CSVDSGELFF. The CDR3 nucleotides read TGCAGCGTTGATAGCGGGGAGCTGTTTTTT.

The CDR3 spells CASSLAHHPTGELFF. As DNA, the CDR3 is TGTGCCAGCAGCTTAGCGCACCACCCCACCGGGGAGCTGTTTTTT. The V and J genes are TRBV7-2 and TRBJ2-2; D not certain. CDR3 length: 15 amino acids. Germline CDR1 and CDR2: SGHTA and FQGNSA. Trimming left V 0 bases short and J 4 bases short, with 9 bases between.

This clone was found once. This chain connects TRBV18 to TRBJ1-1, with D uncertain. CDR3 length: 13 residues. Germline V lookup: CDR1 KGHSH, CDR2 LQKENI. The V gene lost 2 bases and the J gene lost 6 bases, with 10 bases spanning the gap. In nucleotides, the CDR3 is TGTGCCAGCTCACCAGCGGGAGTGGCTGAAGCTTTCTTT. Translating it yields CASSPAGVAEAFF.

The J gene is TRBJ1-6, the V gene TRBV28, with 7 bases fitting TRBD1. This CDR3 contains 14 residues. V was clipped by 6 bases and J by 10 bases; unmatched bases: 9. Germline V gives CDR1 MDHEN, CDR2 SYDVKM. The CDR3 sequence is CASSRRQGGSPLHF. DNA for the CDR3: TGTGCCAGCAGCCGTCGACAGGGAGGCTCACCCCTCCACTTT.

The rearrangement uses TRBV2 and TRBJ2-3; D may be TRBD2 (7 bases). The CDR3 loop spans 14 amino acids. The germline V and J ends were trimmed by 9 bases and 2 bases, with 15 bases remaining between them. CDR1 is SNHLY, CDR2 FYNNEI, per germline. CDR3 sequence (DNA): TGTGCCAGAGGGGGGGGTCCCTCCACAGATACGCAGTATTTT. Its protein is CARGGGPSTDTQYF.

This clone showed up just a few times. The chain has TRBV6-2 or TRBV6-3 and TRBJ2-7; 7 nucleotides agree with TRBD1. Per the germline V gene, CDR1 is MNHEY and CDR2 is SVGEGT. The CDR3 is made up of 15 amino acids. After removal of 2 bases from V and 0 bases from J, the junction contained 4 bases not matched to a gene. The CDR3 protein is CASSYHRDSSYEQYF. Here the CDR3 DNA reads TGTGCCAGCAGTTACCATCGGGACAGCTCCTACGAGCAGTACTTC.

The rearrangement uses TRBV6-5 and TRBJ1-5; 7 bases fit TRBD1. Germline V gives CDR1 MNHEY, CDR2 SVGAGI. The CDR3 runs 14 residues. The trim removed 0 bases at V and 5 bases at J, leaving 1 base unmatched. CDR3 region: CASSYSQGDQPQHF. The DNA of the CDR3 is TGTGCCAGCAGTTACTCTCAGGGGGATCAGCCCCAGCATTTT.

The V and J genes are TRBV19 and TRBJ2-3; no firm D call. This CDR3 comprises 15 residues. Germline V CDR1 and CDR2: LNHDA, SQIVND (reference sequence). The V end lost 7 bases, the J end lost 2 bases, and 16 bases lay between the germline ends. The CDR3 DNA reads as TGTGCCAGTAAGATATTTGGGCGGAACACAGATACGCAGTATTTT. Amino acid sequence: CASKIFGRNTDTQYF.

The V call is TRBV27, the J call TRBJ2-5; D unclear. Germline lookup yields CDR1 MNHEY and CDR2 SMNVEV (reference sequence). The CDR3 is 12 residues long. Trimming cost V 6 bases and J 1 base, with 6 bases left between them. CDR3 protein: CASRGLQETQYF. The CDR3 DNA reads as TGTGCCAGCAGAGGGCTCCAAGAGACCCAGTACTTC.

The V call is TRBV7-2, the J call TRBJ1-2; 7 bases line up with TRBD1. This CDR3 has 15 residues. V trimming: 2 bases; J trimming: 3 bases; junction bases outside the gene matches: 6. Germline CDR1 SGHTA, CDR2 FQGNSA. The CDR3 region is CASSLWEGADYGYTF. The CDR3 region has the DNA TGTGCCAGCAGCTTATGGGAGGGGGCAGACTATGGCTACACCTTC. The full variable domain, in which reference TRBV7-2 and TRBJ1-2 provide the parts outside the CDR3, is GAGVSQSPSNKVTEKGKDVELRCDPISGHTALYWYRQSLGQGLEFLIYFQGNSAPDKSGLPSDRFSAERTGGSVSTLTIQRTQQEDSAVYLCASSLWEGADYGYTFGSGTRLTVV.

The chain links TRBV6-6 to TRBJ1-5, with a tentative D call TRBD1 (5 bases). With 6 bases removed from V and 4 bases from J, the gap between germline ends came to 16 bases. The CDR3 covers 15 residues. Germline CDR1 and CDR2: MNHNY and SVGAGI (reference sequence). The CDR3 loop reads CASSPGDRPNQPQHF. In DNA form, the CDR3 reads TGTGCCAGCAGCCCCGGTGACAGACCAAATCAGCCCCAGCATTTT.